The text below deals with one TCR beta chain. Its matching antigen is unknown. V dropped 4 bases and J dropped 8; count of bases not matched to a gene: 7. CDR1 LGHDT and CDR2 YNNKEL come from the germline V gene (reference sequence). The CDR3 length is 14 residues. This entry comes from a study of response to subunit inactivated influenza vaccine. Overall study findings and caveats: Authors proposed each seasonal influenza vaccination draws in few new T cells.

TCRdb recomputed calls from the RT-PCR reads with MiXCR, one row per CDR3 protein. The sample yields roughly 700,000 distinct CDR3 sequences, about a sixth seen once. This TCR was sampled from a man between 45 and 60 years old who received an inactivated influenza vaccine. Sample: PBMCs from blood, taken 12 days after vaccination. J is TRBJ1-5 and V is TRBV3-1; 8 positions match TRBD1. The CDR3 sequence is CASSRGQGNEPQHF. CDR3 nucleotides: TGTGCCAGCAGCCGAGGACAGGGCAACGAGCCCCAGCATTTT.